This T cell receptor beta chain was identified in a study of shared clonotypes between healthy human individuals. Study-wide results and caveats: With a handful of donors compared, 4.5% to 6.5% of naive CD4 clonotypes were shared. Investigators collected only blood, and repertoires in tissues likely differ.

Turning to this clone: What it recognizes is unknown.

Sequencing was at deep level. Libraries were prepared by immunoSEQ multiplex PCR; TCRdb keeps only in-frame clonotypes and omits some of them. Of more than 2 million clones in the sample, about 95% are singletons; the top ten hold more than 0.1%. Per the germline V gene, CDR1 is GTSNPN and CDR2 is SVGIG (reference sequence). Trimming shortened V by 0 bases and J by 6 bases, and 11 bases separated the two germline ends. This CDR3 region has 13 residues. The chain combines TRBV30 with TRBJ1-1; D call uncertain. The clonotype was recovered from a man aged 18 to 30 in good health. Specimen: naive CD4+ T cells sorted from blood. Noted subset: CD45RA+ positively selected. CDR3 protein: CAWSVRMEAEAFF. For the CDR3, the DNA is TGTGCCTGGAGTGTACGAATGGAAGCTGAAGCTTTCTTT.